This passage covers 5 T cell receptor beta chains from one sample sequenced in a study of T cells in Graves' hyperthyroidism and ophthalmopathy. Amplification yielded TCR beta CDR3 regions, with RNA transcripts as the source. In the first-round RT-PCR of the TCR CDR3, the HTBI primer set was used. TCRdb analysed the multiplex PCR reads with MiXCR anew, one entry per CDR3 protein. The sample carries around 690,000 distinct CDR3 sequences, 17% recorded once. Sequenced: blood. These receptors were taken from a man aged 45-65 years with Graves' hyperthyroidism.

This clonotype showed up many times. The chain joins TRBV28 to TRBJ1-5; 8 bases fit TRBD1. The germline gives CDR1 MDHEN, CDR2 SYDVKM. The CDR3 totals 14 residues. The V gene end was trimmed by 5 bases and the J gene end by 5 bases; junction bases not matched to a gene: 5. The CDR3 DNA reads TGTGCCAGCAGTCGGATACAGGGGGATCAGCCCCAGCATTTT. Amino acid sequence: CASSRIQGDQPQHF.

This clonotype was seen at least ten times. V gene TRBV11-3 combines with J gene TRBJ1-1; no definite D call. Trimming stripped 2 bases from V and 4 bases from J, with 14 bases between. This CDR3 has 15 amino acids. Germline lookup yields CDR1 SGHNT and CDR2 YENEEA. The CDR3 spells CASSLSAGSGTEAFF. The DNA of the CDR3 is TGTGCCAGCAGCTTATCCGCGGGCTCAGGCACTGAAGCTTTCTTT.

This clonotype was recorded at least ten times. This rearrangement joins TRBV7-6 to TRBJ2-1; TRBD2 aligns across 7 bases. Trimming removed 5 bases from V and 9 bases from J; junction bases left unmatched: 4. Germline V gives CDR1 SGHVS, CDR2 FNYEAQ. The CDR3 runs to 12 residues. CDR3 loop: CASSDERGEQFF. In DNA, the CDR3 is TGTGCCAGCAGCGATGAGCGGGGTGAGCAGTTCTTC.

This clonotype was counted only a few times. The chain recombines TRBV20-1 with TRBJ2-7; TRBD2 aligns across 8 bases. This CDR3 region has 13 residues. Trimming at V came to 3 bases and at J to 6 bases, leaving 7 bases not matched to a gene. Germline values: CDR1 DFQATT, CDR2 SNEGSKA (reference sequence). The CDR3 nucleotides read TGCAGTGCTAGCGGGAGGGCCGTAATCGAGCAGTACTTC. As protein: CSASGRAVIEQYF.

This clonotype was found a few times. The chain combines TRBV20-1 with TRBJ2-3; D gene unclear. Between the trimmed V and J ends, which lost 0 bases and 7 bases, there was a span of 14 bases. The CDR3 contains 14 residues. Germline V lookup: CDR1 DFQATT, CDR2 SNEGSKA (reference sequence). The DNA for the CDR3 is TGCAGTGCTAGAGATACCGGACGGGCCTATACGCAGTATTTT. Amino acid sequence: CSARDTGRAYTQYF.